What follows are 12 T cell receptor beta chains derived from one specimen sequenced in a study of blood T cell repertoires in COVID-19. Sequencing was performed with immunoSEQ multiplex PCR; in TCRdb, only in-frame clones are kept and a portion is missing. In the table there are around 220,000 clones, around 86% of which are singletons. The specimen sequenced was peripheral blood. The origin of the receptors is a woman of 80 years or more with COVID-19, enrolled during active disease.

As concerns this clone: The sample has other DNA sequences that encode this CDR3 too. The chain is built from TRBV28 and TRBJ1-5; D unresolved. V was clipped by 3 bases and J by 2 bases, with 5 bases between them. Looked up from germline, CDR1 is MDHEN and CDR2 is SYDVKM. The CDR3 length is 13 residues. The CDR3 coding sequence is TGTGCCAGCAGTTTTACTGGCAATCAGCCCCAGCATTTT. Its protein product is CASSFTGNQPQHF.

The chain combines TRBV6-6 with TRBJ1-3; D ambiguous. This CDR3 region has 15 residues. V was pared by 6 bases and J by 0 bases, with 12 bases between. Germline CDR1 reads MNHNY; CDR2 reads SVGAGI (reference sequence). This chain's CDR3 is CASRHSLYSGNTIYF. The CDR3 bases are TGTGCCAGCAGGCACAGCCTTTACTCTGGAAACACCATATATTTT.

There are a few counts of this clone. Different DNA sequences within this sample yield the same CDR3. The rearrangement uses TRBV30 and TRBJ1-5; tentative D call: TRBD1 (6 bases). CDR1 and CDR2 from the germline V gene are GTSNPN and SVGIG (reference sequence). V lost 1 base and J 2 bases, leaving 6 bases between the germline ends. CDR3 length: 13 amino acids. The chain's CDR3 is CAWSGQGNQPQHF. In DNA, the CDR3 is TGTGCCTGGAGTGGACAGGGCAATCAGCCCCAGCATTTT. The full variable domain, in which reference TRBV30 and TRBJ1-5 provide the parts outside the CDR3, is SQTIHQWPATLVQPVGSPLSLECTVEGTSNPNLYWYRQAAGRGLQLLFYSVGIGQISSEVPQNLSASRPQDRQFILSSKKLLLSDSGFYLCAWSGQGNQPQHFGDGTRLSIL.

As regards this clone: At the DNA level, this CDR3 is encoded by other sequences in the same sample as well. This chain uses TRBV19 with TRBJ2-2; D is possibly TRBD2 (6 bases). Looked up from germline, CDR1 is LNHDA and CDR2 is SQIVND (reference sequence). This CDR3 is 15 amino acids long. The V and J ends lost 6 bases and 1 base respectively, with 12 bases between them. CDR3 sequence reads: CASSPAGLNTGELFF. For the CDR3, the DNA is TGTGCCAGTAGCCCGGCGGGGTTGAACACCGGGGAGCTGTTTTTT. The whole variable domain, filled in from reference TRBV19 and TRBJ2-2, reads DGGITQSPKYLFRKEGQNVTLSCEQNLNHDAMYWYRQDPGQGLRLIYYSQIVNDFQKGDIAEGYSVSREKKESFPLTVTSAQKNPTAFYLCASSPAGLNTGELFFGEGSRLTVL.

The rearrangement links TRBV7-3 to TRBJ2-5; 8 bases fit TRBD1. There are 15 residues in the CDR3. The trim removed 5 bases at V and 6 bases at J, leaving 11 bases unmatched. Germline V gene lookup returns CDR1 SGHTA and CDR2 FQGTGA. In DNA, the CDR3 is TGTGCCAGCAGCCCGACAGGGGATGGGGTGAAGACCCAGTACTTC. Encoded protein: CASSPTGDGVKTQYF.

CDR3 sequence (DNA): TGTGCCAGCAGCAAAAGACAGGGAAAGGATTGGGGCTACACCTTC. Translating it yields CASSKRQGKDWGYTF. The rearrangement uses TRBV7-2 and TRBJ1-2; 7 bases map to TRBD1. J gave up 8 bases and V 5 bases, and 14 bases lay outside the gene matches. The CDR3 loop spans 15 amino acids. In germline, CDR1 is SGHTA, CDR2 FQGNSA.

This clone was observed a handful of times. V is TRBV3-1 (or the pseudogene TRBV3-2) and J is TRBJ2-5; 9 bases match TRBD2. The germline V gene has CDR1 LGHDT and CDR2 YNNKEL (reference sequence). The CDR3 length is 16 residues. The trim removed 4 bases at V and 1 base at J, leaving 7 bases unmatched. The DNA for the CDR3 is TGTGCCAGCAGCCGGGGGCTAGCGGGAATCCAAGAGACCCAGTACTTC. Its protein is CASSRGLAGIQETQYF.

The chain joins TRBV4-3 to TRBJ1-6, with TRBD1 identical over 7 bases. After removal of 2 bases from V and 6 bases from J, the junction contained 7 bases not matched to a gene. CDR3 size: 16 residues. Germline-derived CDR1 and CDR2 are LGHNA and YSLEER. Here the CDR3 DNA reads TGCGCCAGCAGCCAAACAGGGGTCTCAAGTAATTCACCCCTCCACTTT. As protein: CASSQTGVSSNSPLHF.

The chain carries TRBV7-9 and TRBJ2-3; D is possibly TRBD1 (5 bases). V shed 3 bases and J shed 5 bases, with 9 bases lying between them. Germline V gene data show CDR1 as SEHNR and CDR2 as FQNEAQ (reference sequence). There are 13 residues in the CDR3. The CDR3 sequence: CASSLQGLDTQYF. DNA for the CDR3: TGTGCCAGCAGCTTGCAGGGATTAGATACGCAGTATTTT.

The CDR3 loop is CASSLNSGRATDTQYF. CDR3 DNA: TGTGCCAGCAGCCTTAACAGCGGGAGAGCAACAGATACGCAGTATTTT. V gene TRBV27 combines with J gene TRBJ2-3; 8 bases map to TRBD2. The CDR3 extends over 16 amino acids. The V segment lost 6 bases and the J segment 3 bases; nucleotides outside the gene matches: 11. Germline V gene sequence: CDR1 MNHEY, CDR2 SMNVEV (reference sequence).

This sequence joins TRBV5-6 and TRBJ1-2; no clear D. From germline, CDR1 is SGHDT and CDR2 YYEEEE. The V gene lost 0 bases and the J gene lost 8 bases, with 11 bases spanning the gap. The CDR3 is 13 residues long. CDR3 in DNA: TGTGCCAGCAGCTTGGGCTCCCGGGAAGGCTACACCTTC. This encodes CASSLGSREGYTF.

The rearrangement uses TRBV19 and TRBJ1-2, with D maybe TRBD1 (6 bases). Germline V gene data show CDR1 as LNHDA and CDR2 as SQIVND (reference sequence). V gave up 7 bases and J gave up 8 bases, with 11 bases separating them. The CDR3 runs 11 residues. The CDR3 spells CASMRGQGYTF. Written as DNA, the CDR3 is TGTGCCAGTATGCGGGGGCAAGGCTACACCTTC.